The rows below give T cell receptor beta chains drawn from one sample of a study of shared clonotypes between healthy human individuals. The data were produced by immunoSEQ multiplex PCR, yet TCRdb's version contains in-frame clones alone and is incomplete. The sample shows over a million clones, roughly 70% of them seen only once. Sequenced: memory CD4+ T cells sorted from blood. The receptors stem from a man younger than 35 in good health. Both conserved end residues are part of each CDR3.

>TRBV5-5|16|TRBJ2-1
CASSLQIADPYNEQFF
>TRBV6-1|18|TRBJ2-1
CASSEGASGGASYNEQFF
>TRBV28|16|TRBJ2-1
CASSGGGTGKVYEQFF
>TRBV19|16|TRBJ2-1
CASSIRLAASYNEQFF
>TRBV7-9|16|TRBJ2-1
CASSKRPSGGANEQFF
>TRBV29-1|14|TRBJ2-7
CSGKGGTGSYEQYF
>TRBV18|14|TRBJ1-2
CASSPTGSESGYTF
>TRBV10-2|16|TRBJ2-2
CASSDGGTGNTGELFF
>TRBV5-1|14|TRBJ2-2
CASSLGTDTGELFF
>TRBV4-1|15|TRBJ2-5
CASSQDHGGVETQYF
>TRBV2|15|TRBJ2-3
CASRARGLGTDTQYF
>TRBV5-1|18|TRBJ2-5
CASSLLAGGPVGEETQYF
>TRBV19|17|TRBJ2-7
CASTPSGSGLWPFEQYF
>TRBV5-8|16|TRBJ1-6
CASSLRFGTGESPLHF
>TRBV29-1|10|TRBJ1-1
CSVSRGEAFF
>TRBV4-1|14|TRBJ1-2
CASSPLDRAGGYTF
>TRBV19|13|TRBJ2-7
CASSIGTGREQYF
>TRBV30|14|TRBJ2-1
CAWKTSGAYNEQFF
>TRBV27|13|TRBJ2-3
CASSLRNPPSQYF
>TRBV27|14|TRBJ1-6
CASSPSGIYSPLHF
>TRBV5-4|16|TRBJ2-7
CASSLDSWGMAYEQYF
>TRBV18|15|TRBJ2-6
CASSNSGAGANVLTF
>TRBV5-1|15|TRBJ2-7
CASSTSYGTGYEQYF
>TRBV5-1|14|TRBJ2-5
CASSLTGSQETQYF
>TRBV5-1|12|TRBJ2-3
CASSGTSGTQYF
>TRBV7-2|14|TRBJ2-5
CASSPGGRWETQYF
>TRBV5-4|17|TRBJ2-1
CASSRDSGRRVYNEQFF